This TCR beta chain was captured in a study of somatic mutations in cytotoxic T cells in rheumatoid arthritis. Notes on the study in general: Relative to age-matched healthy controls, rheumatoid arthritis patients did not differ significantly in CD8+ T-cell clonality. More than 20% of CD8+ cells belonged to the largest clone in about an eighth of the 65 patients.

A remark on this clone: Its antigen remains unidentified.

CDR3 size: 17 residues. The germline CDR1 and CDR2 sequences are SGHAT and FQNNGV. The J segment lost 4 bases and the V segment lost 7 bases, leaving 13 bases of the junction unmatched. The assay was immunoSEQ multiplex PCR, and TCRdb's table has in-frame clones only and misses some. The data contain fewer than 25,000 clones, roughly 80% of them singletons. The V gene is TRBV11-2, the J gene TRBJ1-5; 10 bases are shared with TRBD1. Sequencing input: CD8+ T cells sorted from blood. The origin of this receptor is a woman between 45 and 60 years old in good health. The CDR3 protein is CASNLRVPGQGNQPQHF. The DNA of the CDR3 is TGTGCCAGCAACCTACGGGTGCCGGGACAGGGGAATCAGCCCCAGCATTTT.